This is a list of T cell receptor beta chains from one sample in a study of human T cells and chemical hapten exposure. One entry per CDR3 protein, called by TCRdb with MiXCR from the RACE reads. Of about 200,000 distinct CDR3 sequences listed, roughly a quarter are singletons. The material sequenced was whole blood, taken in connection with sensitization to the hapten diphenylcyclopropenone (DPC). The receptors shown here come from a woman in her forties with alopecia areata. Some clones in this sample may be carry-over from other donors' samples. The conserved cysteine and the conserved F or W are not part of the CDR3 here. The D gene is left open where the match is weak. Clone size appears in some rows only: once, few, many, or a class for an expanded clone.

TRBJ2-3 . few TRBV10-3 AIGLDPSTDTQY
TRBJ2-5 TRBD2 many TRBV7-2 ASSLGGSGSLHTQY
TRBJ1-2 . . TRBV19 ASSVLYYGYT
TRBJ1-6 . once TRBV28 ASSIGGVDSPLH
TRBJ1-2 . . TRBV7-9 ASSLEHFNYGYT
TRBJ1-1 . . TRBV29-1 SVTGLNTEAF
TRBJ2-5 . few TRBV20-1 SAILVSETQY
TRBJ1-6 . . TRBV27 ASSLSPGEVSPLH
TRBJ2-3 TRBD1 . TRBV20-1 SAADRGPDTQY
TRBJ2-7 TRBD1 . TRBV9 ASSVAPLRQGGEQY
TRBJ2-3 . . TRBV7-6 ASSFPRGGADTQY
TRBJ1-3 . . TRBV28 ATVSGNTIY
TRBJ2-2 . . TRBV5-1 ASSFDGAGELF
TRBJ2-4 . . TRBV4-1 ASSRLPGATKNIQY
TRBJ2-1 TRBD2 . TRBV6-5 ASSYDTSGTYNEQF
TRBJ2-7 . . TRBV20-1 SSGTPYEQY
TRBJ2-7 . few TRBV7-9 ASSLPGTIGYEQY
TRBJ1-1 . . TRBV7-9 AVNSGTSNTEAF
TRBJ2-3 TRBD2 many TRBV29-1 SVHGLAGGSTDTQY
TRBJ2-3 TRBD2 few TRBV7-2 ASRSNVAGVHTQY
TRBJ1-5 . few TRBV6-2/TRBV6-3 ASTISQGLGNQPQH
TRBJ2-1 . many TRBV9 ASSVDALWQGLGSYNEQF
TRBJ2-1 TRBD2 few TRBV9 ASSVEGLAPPGSYNEQF
TRBJ2-1 . . TRBV15 ATSRGPPGDNEQF
TRBJ1-5 . . TRBV20-1 SGVNSRSNQPQH
TRBJ2-5 . many TRBV10-3 ATRGGYQETQY
TRBJ1-1 . few TRBV4-1 ASSQVMGTGGTEAF
TRBJ2-7 . few TRBV7-2 ASSLVRIVRGIEQY
TRBJ1-5 . few TRBV28 ASKGGSNQPQH